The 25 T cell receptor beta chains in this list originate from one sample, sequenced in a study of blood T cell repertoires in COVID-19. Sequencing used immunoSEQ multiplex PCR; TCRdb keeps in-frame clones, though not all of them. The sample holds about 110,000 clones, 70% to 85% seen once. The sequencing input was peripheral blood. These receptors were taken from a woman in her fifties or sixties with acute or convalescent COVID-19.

The CDR3 here is CASSLPTVSSGYTF. CDR3 sequence (DNA): TGTGCCAGCAGCTTGCCGACAGTAAGCTCTGGCTACACCTTC. The chain recombines TRBV7-2 with TRBJ1-2, with a weak D call TRBD1 (5 bases). The CDR3 loop spans 14 amino acids. Germline-derived CDR1 and CDR2 are SGHTA and FQGNSA. Trimming cost V 3 bases and J 7 bases, with 15 bases left between them.

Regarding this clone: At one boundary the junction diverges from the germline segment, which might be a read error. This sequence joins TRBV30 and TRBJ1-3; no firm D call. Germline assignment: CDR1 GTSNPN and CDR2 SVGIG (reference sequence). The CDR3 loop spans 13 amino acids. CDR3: CASYRGGGSTIYF. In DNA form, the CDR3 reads TGTGCCTCATACCGGGGAGGAGGAAGCACCATATATTTT.

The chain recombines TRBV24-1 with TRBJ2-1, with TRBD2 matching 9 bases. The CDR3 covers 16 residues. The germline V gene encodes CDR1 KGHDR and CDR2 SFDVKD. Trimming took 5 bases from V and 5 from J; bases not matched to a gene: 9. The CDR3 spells CATSGGLATVDNEQFF. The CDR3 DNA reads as TGTGCCACCAGTGGGGGACTAGCCACTGTAGACAATGAGCAGTTCTTC.

This CDR3 is CASSLGLATGELFF. In nucleotides, the CDR3 is TGTGCCAGCAGCTTGGGACTAGCCACCGGGGAGCTGTTTTTT. The chain couples TRBV7-9 to TRBJ2-2; 9 bases match TRBD2. Unmatched junction bases numbered 0, after V lost 3 bases and J lost 4 bases. The CDR3 runs 14 residues. The germline CDR1 and CDR2 sequences are SEHNR and FQNEAQ (reference sequence).

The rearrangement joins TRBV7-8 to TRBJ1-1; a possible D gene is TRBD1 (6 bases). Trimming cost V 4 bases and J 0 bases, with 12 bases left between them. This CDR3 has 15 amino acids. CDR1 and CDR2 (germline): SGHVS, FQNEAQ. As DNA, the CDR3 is TGTGCCAGCAGCTCCCACAGGGAGATGAACACTGAAGCTTTCTTT. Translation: CASSSHREMNTEAFF.

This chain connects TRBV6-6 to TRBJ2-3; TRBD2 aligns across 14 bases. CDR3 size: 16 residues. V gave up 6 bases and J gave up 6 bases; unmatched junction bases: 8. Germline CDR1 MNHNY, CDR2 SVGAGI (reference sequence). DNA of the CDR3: TGTGCCAGCAGGCAGACTAGCGGGAGGGCCTGGGATACGCAGTATTTT. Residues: CASRQTSGRAWDTQYF.

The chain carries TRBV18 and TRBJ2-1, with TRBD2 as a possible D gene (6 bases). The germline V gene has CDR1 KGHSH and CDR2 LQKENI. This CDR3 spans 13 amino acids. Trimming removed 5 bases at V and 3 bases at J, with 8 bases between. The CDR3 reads CASSGGNYNEQFF. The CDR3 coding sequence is TGTGCCAGCTCAGGGGGGAACTACAATGAGCAGTTCTTC.

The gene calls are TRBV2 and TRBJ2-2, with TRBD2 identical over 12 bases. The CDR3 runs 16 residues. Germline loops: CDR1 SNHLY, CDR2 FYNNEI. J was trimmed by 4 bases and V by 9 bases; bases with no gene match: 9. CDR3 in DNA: TGTGCCAGTTCCCTAGCGGGGGGGCTGGGCACCGGGGAGCTGTTTTTT. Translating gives CASSLAGGLGTGELFF.

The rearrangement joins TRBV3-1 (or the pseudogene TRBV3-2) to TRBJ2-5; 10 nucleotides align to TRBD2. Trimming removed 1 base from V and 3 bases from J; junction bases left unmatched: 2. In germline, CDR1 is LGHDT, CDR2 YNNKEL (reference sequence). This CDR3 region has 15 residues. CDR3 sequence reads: CASSQGLAGEETQYF. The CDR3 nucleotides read TGTGCCAGCAGCCAAGGGCTAGCGGGAGAAGAGACCCAGTACTTC.

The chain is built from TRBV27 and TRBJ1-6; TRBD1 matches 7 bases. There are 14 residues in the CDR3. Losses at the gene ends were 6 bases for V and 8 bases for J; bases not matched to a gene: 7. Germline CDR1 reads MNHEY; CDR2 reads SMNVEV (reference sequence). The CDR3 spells CASRSGDSYSPLHF. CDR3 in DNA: TGTGCCAGCAGGTCCGGGGACAGTTATTCACCCCTCCACTTT.

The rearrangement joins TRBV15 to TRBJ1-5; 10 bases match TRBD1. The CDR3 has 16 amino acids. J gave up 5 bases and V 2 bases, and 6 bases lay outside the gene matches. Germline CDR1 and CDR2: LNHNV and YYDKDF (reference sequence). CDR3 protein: CATSRSMGQGHQPQHF. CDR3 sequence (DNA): TGTGCCACCAGCAGATCCATGGGACAGGGGCATCAGCCCCAGCATTTT.

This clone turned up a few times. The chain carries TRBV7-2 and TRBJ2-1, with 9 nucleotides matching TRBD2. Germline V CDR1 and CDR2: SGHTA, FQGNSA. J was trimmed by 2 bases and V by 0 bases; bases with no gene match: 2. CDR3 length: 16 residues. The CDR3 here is CASSLAVAGAYNEQFF. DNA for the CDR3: TGTGCCAGCAGCTTAGCAGTAGCGGGGGCCTACAATGAGCAGTTCTTC.

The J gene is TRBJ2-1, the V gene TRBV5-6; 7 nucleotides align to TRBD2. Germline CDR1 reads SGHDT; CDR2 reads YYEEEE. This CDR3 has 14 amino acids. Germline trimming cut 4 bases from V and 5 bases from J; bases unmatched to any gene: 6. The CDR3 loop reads CASSVERGDNEQFF. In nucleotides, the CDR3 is TGTGCCAGCAGCGTGGAGCGGGGAGACAATGAGCAGTTCTTC.

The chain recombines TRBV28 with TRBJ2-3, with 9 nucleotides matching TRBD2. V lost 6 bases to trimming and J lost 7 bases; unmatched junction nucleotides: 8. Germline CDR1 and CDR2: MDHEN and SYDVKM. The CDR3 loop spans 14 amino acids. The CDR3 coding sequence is TGTGCCAGCAGATCCGGACTAGCGCATAATACGCAGTATTTT. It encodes CASRSGLAHNTQYF.

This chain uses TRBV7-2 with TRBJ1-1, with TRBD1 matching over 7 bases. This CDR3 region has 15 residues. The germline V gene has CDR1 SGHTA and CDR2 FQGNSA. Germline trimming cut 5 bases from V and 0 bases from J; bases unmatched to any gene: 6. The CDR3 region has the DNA TGTGCCAGCAGCGTGACAGGGACTTTGAACACTGAAGCTTTCTTT. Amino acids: CASSVTGTLNTEAFF.

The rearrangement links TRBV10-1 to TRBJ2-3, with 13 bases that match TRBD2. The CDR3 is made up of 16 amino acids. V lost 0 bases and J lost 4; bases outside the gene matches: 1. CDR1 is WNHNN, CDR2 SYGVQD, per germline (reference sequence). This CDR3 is CASSESGTSGADTQYF. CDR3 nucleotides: TGCGCCAGCAGTGAGTCCGGGACTAGCGGGGCAGATACGCAGTATTTT.

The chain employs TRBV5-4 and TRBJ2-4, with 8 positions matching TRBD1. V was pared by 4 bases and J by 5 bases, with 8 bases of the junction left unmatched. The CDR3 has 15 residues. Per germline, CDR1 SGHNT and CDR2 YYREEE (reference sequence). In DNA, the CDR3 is TGTGCCAGCAGCAACAAGGACAGGGCCCAAAACATTCAGTACTTC. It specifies CASSNKDRAQNIQYF.

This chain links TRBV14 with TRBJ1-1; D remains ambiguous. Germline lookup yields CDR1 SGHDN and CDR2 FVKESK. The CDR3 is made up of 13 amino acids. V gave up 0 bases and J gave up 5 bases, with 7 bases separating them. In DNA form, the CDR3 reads TGTGCCAGCAGCCAAGATGTCCGGACTGAAGCTTTCTTT. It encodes CASSQDVRTEAFF. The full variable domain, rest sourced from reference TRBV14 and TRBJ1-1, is EAGVTQFPSHSVIEKGQTVTLRCDPISGHDNLYWYRRVMGKEIKFLLHFVKESKQDESGMPNNRFLAERTGGTYSTLKVQPAELEDSGVYFCASSQDVRTEAFFGQGTRLTVV.

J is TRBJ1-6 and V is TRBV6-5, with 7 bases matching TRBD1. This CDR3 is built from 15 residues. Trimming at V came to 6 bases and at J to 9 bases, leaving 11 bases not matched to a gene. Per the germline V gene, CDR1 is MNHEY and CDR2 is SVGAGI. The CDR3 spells CASRNRQGPISPLHF. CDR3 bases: TGTGCCAGCAGAAACCGACAGGGCCCAATTTCACCCCTCCACTTT.

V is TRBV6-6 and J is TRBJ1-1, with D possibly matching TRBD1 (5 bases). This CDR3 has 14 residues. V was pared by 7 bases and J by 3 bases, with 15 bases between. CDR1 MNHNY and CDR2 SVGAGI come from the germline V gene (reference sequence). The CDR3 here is CASMAGGRDTEAFF. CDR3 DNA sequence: TGTGCCAGCATGGCGGGGGGGAGGGACACTGAAGCTTTCTTT.

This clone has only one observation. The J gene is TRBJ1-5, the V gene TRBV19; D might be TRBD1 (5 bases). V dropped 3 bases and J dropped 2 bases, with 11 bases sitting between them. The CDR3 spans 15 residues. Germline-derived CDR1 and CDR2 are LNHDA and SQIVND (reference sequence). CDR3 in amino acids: CASSIEVGGNQPQHF. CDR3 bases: TGTGCCAGTAGTATTGAAGTAGGGGGCAATCAGCCCCAGCATTTT.

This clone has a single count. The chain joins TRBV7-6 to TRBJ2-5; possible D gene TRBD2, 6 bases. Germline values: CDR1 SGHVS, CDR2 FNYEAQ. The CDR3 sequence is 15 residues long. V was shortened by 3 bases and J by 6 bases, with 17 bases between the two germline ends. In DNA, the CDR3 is TGTGCCAGCAGCTTCAACTCCGCGGGGCCGCAGACCCAGTACTTC. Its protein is CASSFNSAGPQTQYF.

CDR3 bases: TGTGCCAGTAGTATAGTAGGGCTAGCTGAACGGCCCTACAATGAGCAGTTCTTC. Its protein is CASSIVGLAERPYNEQFF. The rearrangement uses TRBV19 and TRBJ2-1; D possibly corresponds to TRBD2 (5 bases). Trimming took 1 base from V and 2 from J, leaving 18 bases between them. Germline V gene lookup returns CDR1 LNHDA and CDR2 SQIVND (reference sequence). The CDR3 is 18 residues long.

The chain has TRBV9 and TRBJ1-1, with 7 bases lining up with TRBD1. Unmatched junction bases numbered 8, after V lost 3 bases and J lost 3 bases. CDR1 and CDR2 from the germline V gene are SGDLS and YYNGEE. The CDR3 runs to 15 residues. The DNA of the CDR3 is TGTGCCAGCAGCGCCGACGCGGGACAGTACACTGAAGCTTTCTTT. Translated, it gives CASSADAGQYTEAFF. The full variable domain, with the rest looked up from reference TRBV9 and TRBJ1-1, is DSGVTQTPKHLITATGQRVTLRCSPRSGDLSVYWYQQSLDQGLQFLIQYYNGEERAKGNILERFSAQQFPDLHSELNLSSLELGDSALYFCASSADAGQYTEAFFGQGTRLTVV.

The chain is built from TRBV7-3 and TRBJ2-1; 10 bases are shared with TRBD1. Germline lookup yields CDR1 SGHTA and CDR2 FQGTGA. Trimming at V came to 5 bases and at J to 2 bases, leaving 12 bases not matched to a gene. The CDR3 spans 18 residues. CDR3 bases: TGTGCCAGCAGCCCGGTGAGTGCCGGGACAGGGGCCTACAATGAGCAGTTCTTC. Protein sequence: CASSPVSAGTGAYNEQFF.